This T cell receptor (beta chain) originates from a study of control samples from healthy donors and cancer patients. A single count supports this clone. The germline V gene has CDR1 LGHNT and CDR2 FRNRAP. Trimming took 3 bases from V and 0 from J, leaving 7 bases between them. CDR3 size: 14 residues. Data came from immunoSEQ multiplex PCR; TCRdb stores just in-frame clones and leaves some out. The sample contains approximately 190,000 clones, about 89% of which appear only once. The specimen was blood. The chain recombines TRBV12-5 with TRBJ2-3; D is uncertain. This clonotype originated in a young man in good health. CDR3 amino acids: CASGLVSSTDTQYF. Written as DNA, the CDR3 is TGTGCTAGTGGTTTAGTATCTAGCACAGATACGCAGTATTTT.